The 10 T cell receptor beta chains below were found in one sample sequenced in a study of identifying expanded T cells in peripheral blood (dated by TCRdb to the late 2010s). Receptors were amplified or captured by the immunoSEQ multiplex PCR assay. Sourced from immuneACCESS, this table was stored by TCRdb with only in-frame sequences that have V and J called. A share of the clones is absent; for the studies checked, an unresolved V gene accounts for under half, and the remainder has no known explanation. The sample table lists over 90,000 clones, 88% of them with a count of one. The ten biggest clones cover around 6% of the sample. The specimen was blood. The receptors originated from a person aged 18 to 69 in good health.

This chain links TRBV23-1 with TRBJ2-1; 8 positions agree with TRBD1. TRBV23-1 is marked as an open reading frame, function uncertain. This CDR3 is built from 15 residues. V lost 2 bases and J lost 6; bases outside the gene matches: 6. CDR3 bases: TGCGCCAGCAGTCAAATGCAGGGGGCGAGCAATGAGCAGTTCTTC. Translated: CASSQMQGASNEQFF.

The CDR3 is CASSSLREATDTQYF. The CDR3 nucleotides are TGCGCCAGCAGCTCCCTCCGGGAGGCAACAGATACGCAGTATTTT. V usage is TRBV5-1 and J usage is TRBJ2-3; TRBD2 matches at 7 bases. Trimming removed 3 bases from V and 3 bases from J; junction bases left unmatched: 7. This CDR3 is built from 15 residues. In germline, CDR1 is SGHRS, CDR2 YFSETQ.

V is TRBV5-4 and J is TRBJ1-2, with 8 nucleotides matching TRBD1. V was clipped by 4 bases and J by 2 bases; unmatched bases: 4. The CDR3 has 14 residues. Germline values: CDR1 SGHNT, CDR2 YYREEE (reference sequence). The DNA for the CDR3 is TGTGCCAGCAGCCTGGACAGGGTGAACTATGGCTACACCTTC. It specifies CASSLDRVNYGYTF.

The V gene is TRBV5-1, the J gene TRBJ2-5, with a possible D match to TRBD2 (5 bases). The CDR3 is made up of 14 amino acids. From germline, CDR1 is SGHRS and CDR2 YFSETQ. The V end was cut by 4 bases, the J end by 5 bases, with 15 bases between. CDR3 region: CASSLAQNPETQYF. The CDR3 nucleotides read TGCGCCAGCAGCCTAGCACAAAACCCGGAGACCCAGTACTTC. Together with reference TRBV5-1 and TRBJ2-5, the CDR3 gives the full variable domain: KAGVTQTPRYLIKTRGQQVTLSCSPISGHRSVSWYQQTPGQGLQFLFEYFSETQRNKGNFPGRFSGRQFSNSRSEMNVSTLELGDSALYLCASSLAQNPETQYFGPGTRLLVL.

This chain links TRBV10-1 with TRBJ2-3; 15 bases are a match to TRBD2. Looked up from germline, CDR1 is WNHNN and CDR2 is SYGVQD (reference sequence). V gave up 7 bases and J gave up 1 base; unmatched junction bases: 6. The CDR3 is 17 residues long. CDR3 bases: TGCGCCAGCACCGGACTAGCGGGGGGGCCGGGCACAGATACGCAGTATTTT. The encoded protein is CASTGLAGGPGTDTQYF.

The chain has TRBV7-2 and TRBJ2-7, with D perhaps TRBD2 (6 bases). Trimming took 5 bases from V and 3 from J, leaving 14 bases between them. From germline, CDR1 is SGHTA and CDR2 FQGNSA. CDR3 size: 14 residues. Here the CDR3 DNA reads TGTGCCAGCAGCACCGCCGGGAGAGACTACGAGCAGTACTTC. As protein: CASSTAGRDYEQYF.

V gene TRBV7-3 combines with J gene TRBJ1-2; a weak D match, TRBD1 (5 bases). This CDR3 contains 15 residues. Per the germline V gene, CDR1 is SGHTA and CDR2 is FQGTGA. Deletions cut 5 bases from V and 5 bases from J, with 18 bases between. CDR3 loop: CASSPQGGGEYGYTF. The CDR3 coding sequence is TGTGCCAGCAGCCCCCAGGGTGGGGGAGAATATGGCTACACCTTC.

This rearrangement joins TRBV6-4 to TRBJ2-5, with 11 bases that match TRBD2. This CDR3 has 20 residues. The V gene end was trimmed by 0 bases and the J gene end by 1 base; junction bases not matched to a gene: 13. Germline CDR1 is MRHNA and CDR2 is SNTAGT. The CDR3 reads CASSDSKGLAGLLAQETQYF. The DNA of the CDR3 is TGTGCCAGCAGTGACTCGAAAGGACTAGCGGGCCTTCTCGCCCAAGAGACCCAGTACTTC.

The J gene is TRBJ1-1, the V gene TRBV5-1; possibly TRBD1 for D (6 bases). This CDR3 spans 15 amino acids. Germline CDR1 SGHRS, CDR2 YFSETQ. Trimming removed 5 bases from V and 3 bases from J, with 17 bases in between. The CDR3 is CASSSQGNGDTEAFF. The CDR3 nucleotides read TGCGCCAGCAGTTCCCAGGGGAATGGGGACACTGAAGCTTTCTTT. Combining the CDR3 with reference TRBV5-1 and TRBJ1-1 gives the whole variable domain KAGVTQTPRYLIKTRGQQVTLSCSPISGHRSVSWYQQTPGQGLQFLFEYFSETQRNKGNFPGRFSGRQFSNSRSEMNVSTLELGDSALYLCASSSQGNGDTEAFFGQGTRLTVV.

The chain employs TRBV11-2 and TRBJ2-7; possibly TRBD2 for D (6 bases). With 3 bases removed from V and 7 bases from J, the gap between germline ends came to 13 bases. This CDR3 has 13 residues. CDR1 is SGHAT and CDR2 is FQNNGV in the germline V gene. The CDR3 region has the DNA TGTGCCAGCAGCTTTGGCACCGCGGGAGAGCAGTACTTC. Protein: CASSFGTAGEQYF.